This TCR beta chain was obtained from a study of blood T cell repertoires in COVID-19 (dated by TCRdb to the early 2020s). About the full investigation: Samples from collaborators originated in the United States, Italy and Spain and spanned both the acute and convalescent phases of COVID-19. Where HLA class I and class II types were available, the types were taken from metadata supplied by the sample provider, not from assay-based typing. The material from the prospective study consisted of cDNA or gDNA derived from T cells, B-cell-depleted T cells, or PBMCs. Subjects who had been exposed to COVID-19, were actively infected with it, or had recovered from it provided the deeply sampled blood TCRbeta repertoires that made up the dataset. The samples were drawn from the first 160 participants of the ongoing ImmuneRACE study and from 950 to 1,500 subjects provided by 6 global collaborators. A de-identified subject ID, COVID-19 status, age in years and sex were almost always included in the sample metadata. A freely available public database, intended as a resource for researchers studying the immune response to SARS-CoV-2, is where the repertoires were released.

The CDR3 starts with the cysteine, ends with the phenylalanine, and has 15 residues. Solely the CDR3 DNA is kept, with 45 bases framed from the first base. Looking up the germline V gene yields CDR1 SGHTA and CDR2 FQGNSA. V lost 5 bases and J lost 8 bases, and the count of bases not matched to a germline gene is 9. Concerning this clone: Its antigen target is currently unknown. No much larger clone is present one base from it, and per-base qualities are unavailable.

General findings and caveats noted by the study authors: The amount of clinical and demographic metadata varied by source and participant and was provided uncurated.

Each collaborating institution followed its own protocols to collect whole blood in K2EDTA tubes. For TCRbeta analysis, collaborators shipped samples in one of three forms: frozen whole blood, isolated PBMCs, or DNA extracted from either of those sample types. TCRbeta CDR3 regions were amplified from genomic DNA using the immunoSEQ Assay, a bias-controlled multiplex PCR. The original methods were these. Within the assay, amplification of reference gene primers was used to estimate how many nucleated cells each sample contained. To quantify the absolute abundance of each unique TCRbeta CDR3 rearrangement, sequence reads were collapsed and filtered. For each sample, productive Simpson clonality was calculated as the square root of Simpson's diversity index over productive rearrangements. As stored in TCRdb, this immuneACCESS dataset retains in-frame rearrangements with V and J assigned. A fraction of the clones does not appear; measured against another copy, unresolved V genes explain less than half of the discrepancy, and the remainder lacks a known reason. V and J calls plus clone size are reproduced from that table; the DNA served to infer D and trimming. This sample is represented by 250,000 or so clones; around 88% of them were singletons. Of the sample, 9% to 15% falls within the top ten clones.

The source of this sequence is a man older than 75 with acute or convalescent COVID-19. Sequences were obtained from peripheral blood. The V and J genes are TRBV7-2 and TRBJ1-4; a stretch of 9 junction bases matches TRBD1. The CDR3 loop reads CASSPQTGGGEKLFF. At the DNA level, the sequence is TGTGCCAGCAGCCCTCAGACAGGGGGTGGAGAAAAACTGTTTTTT.